A selection of T cell receptor beta chains follows, all from one sample in a study of tumor and adjacent non-tumor tissue in lung cancer. TCRdb analysed the multiplex PCR reads with MiXCR anew, one entry per CDR3 protein. The data hold over 80,000 distinct CDR3 sequences, with about 77% observed a single time. Specimen: distant non-tumor lung tissue. The receptors stem from a woman in her fifties or sixties with non-small cell lung cancer. Both conserved end residues are part of each CDR3. Fields, in order: CDR3 protein, CDR3 DNA, D gene, J gene, clone size, V gene. The D gene is left open where the match is weak. Expanded clones are given a class, and other clones once, few, many or no size at all.

CDR3 protein: CACSPLLGVSSYNEQFF
CDR3 DNA: TGTGCCTGTAGTCCACTCCTTGGTGTAAGCTCCTACAATGAGCAGTTCTTC
D gene: -
J gene: TRBJ2-1
clone size: -
V gene: TRBV28

CDR3 protein: CVSSHRGQEITIYF
CDR3 DNA: TGCGTCAGCAGCCATAGGGGACAGGAAATCACCATATATTTT
D gene: TRBD1
J gene: TRBJ1-3
clone size: -
V gene: TRBV4-1

CDR3 protein: CASNPVGLGVRVYEQYF
CDR3 DNA: TGCGCCAGCAACCCGGTTGGACTGGGGGTTCGGGTCTACGAGCAGTACTTT
D gene: -
J gene: TRBJ2-7
clone size: -
V gene: TRBV5-1

CDR3 protein: CASSLGLAGVGGADTQYF
CDR3 DNA: TGTGCCAGCAGCTTAGGACTAGCGGGAGTAGGGGGCGCAGATACTCAGTATTTT
D gene: TRBD2
J gene: TRBJ2-3
clone size: -
V gene: TRBV11-1

CDR3 protein: CSVEDLKGAQETQYF
CDR3 DNA: TGCAGCGTTGAGGATCTAAAGGGGGCTCAGGAGACCCAGTACTTC
D gene: TRBD1
J gene: TRBJ2-5
clone size: -
V gene: TRBV29-1

CDR3 protein: CANRSVVVNYEQYF
CDR3 DNA: TGTGCCAACAGGTCGGTCGTCGTCAACTACGAGCAGTACTTC
D gene: -
J gene: TRBJ2-7
clone size: -
V gene: TRBV6-2/TRBV6-3

CDR3 protein: CSLEVRTRGIDTQYF
CDR3 DNA: TGCAGCCTTGAAGTTCGGACAAGGGGTATAGATACGCAGTATTTT
D gene: -
J gene: TRBJ2-3
clone size: -
V gene: TRBV29-1

CDR3 protein: CSVGGYADAEKLFF
CDR3 DNA: TGCAGTGTTGGGGGATATGCGGACGCTGAAAAACTGTTTTTT
D gene: -
J gene: TRBJ1-4
clone size: once
V gene: TRBV20-1

CDR3 protein: CASRRESSNEEYF
CDR3 DNA: TGTGCCTCCAGGAGAGAGAGCAGCAATGAGGAGTACTTC
D gene: -
J gene: TRBJ2-1
clone size: -
V gene: TRBV10-3

CDR3 protein: CASSGAGAGTKYF
CDR3 DNA: TGTGCCAGCAGTGGGGCCGGGGCTGGTACGAAGTATTTT
D gene: -
J gene: TRBJ2-3
clone size: -
V gene: TRBV6-6

CDR3 protein: CSARVTLGELFF
CDR3 DNA: TGCAGTGCTAGAGTAACACTAGGGGAGCTGTTCTTC
D gene: -
J gene: TRBJ2-1
clone size: -
V gene: TRBV20-1

CDR3 protein: CASSYSGEYEQYF
CDR3 DNA: TGTGCCAGCAGTTACTCCGGGGAGTACGAGCAATACTTC
D gene: -
J gene: TRBJ2-7
clone size: -
V gene: TRBV6-6

CDR3 protein: CAISETRDEKLFF
CDR3 DNA: TGTGCCATCAGTGAGACAAGGGACGAAAAACTGTTTTTT
D gene: -
J gene: TRBJ1-4
clone size: many
V gene: TRBV10-3

CDR3 protein: CASSLETGTNTWELFF
CDR3 DNA: TGTGCCAGTAGTTTAGAGACGGGGACAAACACCTGGGAGCTGTTTTTT
D gene: -
J gene: TRBJ2-2
clone size: -
V gene: TRBV12-3/TRBV12-4

CDR3 protein: CANSGAGAQQPQHF
CDR3 DNA: TGCGCGAACAGTGGGGCTGGTGCGCAGCAGCCCCAACATTTT
D gene: -
J gene: TRBJ1-5
clone size: once
V gene: TRBV10-2

CDR3 protein: CSVGGQGLGTGELFF
CDR3 DNA: TGCAGTGTTGGGGGTCAGGGTCTAGGGACCGGGGAGCTGTTTTTT
D gene: -
J gene: TRBJ2-2
clone size: -
V gene: TRBV29-1

CDR3 protein: CASTPGLPNTGELFF
CDR3 DNA: TGTGCCAGCACTCCGGGACTACCGAATACCGGGGAGCTGTTTTTT
D gene: TRBD2
J gene: TRBJ2-2
clone size: once
V gene: TRBV4-2

CDR3 protein: CSVEDEVTSGSFPGELFF
CDR3 DNA: TGCAGCGTTGAAGATGAAGTAACTAGCGGGAGTTTTCCGGGAGAGCTGTTTTTT
D gene: TRBD2
J gene: TRBJ2-2
clone size: -
V gene: TRBV29-1

CDR3 protein: CVSSAGSSSGVNVLAF
CDR3 DNA: TGTGTCAGCAGTGCGGGCAGTAGCTCTGGGGTCAACGTCCTGGCTTTC
D gene: -
J gene: TRBJ2-6
clone size: -
V gene: TRBV12-3/TRBV12-4

CDR3 protein: CASSLIGTQYF
CDR3 DNA: TGTGCCAGCAGTCTCATAGGGACCCAGTATTTC
D gene: -
J gene: TRBJ2-5
clone size: -
V gene: TRBV12-3/TRBV12-4

CDR3 protein: CSAREGGRDAEAFF
CDR3 DNA: TGCAGTGCTAGAGAAGGGGGCAGGGACGCTGAAGCTTTCTTT
D gene: TRBD1
J gene: TRBJ1-1
clone size: -
V gene: TRBV20-1

CDR3 protein: CASSLATGTYGYTF
CDR3 DNA: TGTGCAAGCAGTTTAGCGACAGGGACCTATGGCTACACCTTC
D gene: TRBD1
J gene: TRBJ1-2
clone size: -
V gene: TRBV28

CDR3 protein: CASSLLGAGEAFF
CDR3 DNA: TGCGCCAGCAGCTTGCTGGGGGCCGGTGAAGCTTTCTTT
D gene: -
J gene: TRBJ1-1
clone size: many
V gene: TRBV5-1

CDR3 protein: CASSEGISGIYEQFF
CDR3 DNA: TGTGCCAGCAGTGAGGGGATTAGCGGGATCTATGAGCAATTCTTC
D gene: TRBD2
J gene: TRBJ2-1
clone size: few
V gene: TRBV6-5

CDR3 protein: CASSPEQYTGELFF
CDR3 DNA: TGTGCCAGCAGCCCGGAACAATACACCGGGGAGCTGTTTTTT
D gene: -
J gene: TRBJ2-2
clone size: -
V gene: TRBV5-5

CDR3 protein: CASSVTDTAYEQYF
CDR3 DNA: TGTGCCAGCAGCGTGACGGACACCGCCTACGAGCAGTATTTC
D gene: -
J gene: TRBJ2-7
clone size: -
V gene: TRBV11-2

CDR3 protein: CASSLLGLAGGPDEQYF
CDR3 DNA: TGTGCCAGCAGCTTACTCGGACTAGCGGGAGGGCCCGACGAGCAGTACTTC
D gene: TRBD2
J gene: TRBJ2-7
clone size: few
V gene: TRBV7-2

CDR3 protein: CARNGGNEQYF
CDR3 DNA: TGCGCCAGGAATGGGGGTAACGAGCAGTACTTC
D gene: -
J gene: TRBJ2-7
clone size: -
V gene: TRBV10-2

CDR3 protein: CASSPTGPHEQYF
CDR3 DNA: TGTGCCAGCAGCCCGACAGGGCCCCACGAGCAGTACTTC
D gene: TRBD1
J gene: TRBJ2-7
clone size: many
V gene: TRBV6-2/TRBV6-3

CDR3 protein: CSGGDSAGGADTQYF
CDR3 DNA: TGCAGTGGTGGAGATTCAGCGGGAGGGGCAGATACGCAGTATTTT
D gene: TRBD2
J gene: TRBJ2-3
clone size: -
V gene: TRBV20-1

CDR3 protein: CPSSLTDASYEQYF
CDR3 DNA: TGTCCCAGCAGCCTGACGGACGCTTCCTACGAGCAGTACTTC
D gene: -
J gene: TRBJ2-7
clone size: -
V gene: TRBV11-2

CDR3 protein: CASITGGRVSGYTF
CDR3 DNA: TGTGCCAGTATAACAGGGGGGCGCGTATCTGGCTACACCTTC
D gene: TRBD1
J gene: TRBJ1-2
clone size: many
V gene: TRBV6-1

CDR3 protein: CASCLEGGGYQETRYF
CDR3 DNA: TGCGCCAGCTGCTTGGAGGGGGGAGGCTACCAAGAGACCCGGTACTTC
D gene: -
J gene: TRBJ2-5
clone size: -
V gene: TRBV5-1

CDR3 protein: CAISARTSGINEEFF
CDR3 DNA: TGTGCCATCAGTGCCAGGACTAGCGGGATTAATGAGGAATTCTTC
D gene: TRBD2
J gene: TRBJ2-1
clone size: -
V gene: TRBV10-3

CDR3 protein: CTSSHRRGAYEHYF
CDR3 DNA: TGCACCAGCAGCCACAGGCGGGGGGCCTACGAGCATTACTTC
D gene: TRBD2
J gene: TRBJ2-7
clone size: -
V gene: TRBV4-1

CDR3 protein: CASWSFGTGWSSYEQYF
CDR3 DNA: TGTGCCAGTTGGTCCTTCGGGACAGGGTGGTCGTCCTACGAGCAGTACTTC
D gene: TRBD1
J gene: TRBJ2-7
clone size: -
V gene: TRBV28

CDR3 protein: CTISGIAGPLSGANVLTF
CDR3 DNA: TGTACGATCAGTGGGATAGCGGGCCCACTCTCTGGGGCCAACGTCCTGACTTTC
D gene: TRBD2
J gene: TRBJ2-6
clone size: once
V gene: TRBV10-3

CDR3 protein: CSVEESQREAYHEQFF
CDR3 DNA: TGCAGCGTTGAAGAATCCCAACGGGAAGCGTACCATGAGCAGTTCTTC
D gene: -
J gene: TRBJ2-1
clone size: -
V gene: TRBV29-1

CDR3 protein: CASSTGGPYVQYF
CDR3 DNA: TGTGCCAGCAGTACAGGGGGCCCCTACGTGCAGTACTTC
D gene: TRBD1
J gene: TRBJ2-7
clone size: -
V gene: TRBV28

CDR3 protein: CDSSYDRAADKPQHF
CDR3 DNA: TGTGACAGCAGTTACGACCGGGCCGCAGATAAGCCCCAGCATTTT
D gene: -
J gene: TRBJ1-5
clone size: -
V gene: TRBV6-5